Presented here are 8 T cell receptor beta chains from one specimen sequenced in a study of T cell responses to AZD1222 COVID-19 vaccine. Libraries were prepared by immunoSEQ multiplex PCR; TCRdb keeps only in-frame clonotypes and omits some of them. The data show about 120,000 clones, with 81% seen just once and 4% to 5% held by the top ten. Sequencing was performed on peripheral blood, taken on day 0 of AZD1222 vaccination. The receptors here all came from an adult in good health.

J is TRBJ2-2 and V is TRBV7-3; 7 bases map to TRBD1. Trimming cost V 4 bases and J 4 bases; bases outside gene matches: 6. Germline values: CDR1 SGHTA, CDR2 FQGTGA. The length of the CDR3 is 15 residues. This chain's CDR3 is CASSSGTAITGELFF. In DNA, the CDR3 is TGTGCCAGCAGCTCCGGGACAGCAATCACCGGGGAGCTGTTTTTT.

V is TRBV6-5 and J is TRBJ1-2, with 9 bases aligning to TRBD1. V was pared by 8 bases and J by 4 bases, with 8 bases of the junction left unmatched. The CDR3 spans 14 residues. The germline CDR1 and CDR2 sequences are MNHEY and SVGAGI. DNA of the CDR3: TGTGCCAGCGGGGACAGGGAGAATGGCTATGGCTACACCTTC. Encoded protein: CASGDRENGYGYTF.

This chain's CDR3 is CASSDLAGVDTGELFF. CDR3 nucleotides: TGCGCCAGCAGCGACTTAGCGGGGGTGGACACCGGGGAGCTGTTTTTT. The rearrangement links TRBV5-1 to TRBJ2-2, with 9 bases that match TRBD2. Germline CDR1 reads SGHRS; CDR2 reads YFSETQ. V lost 4 bases and J lost 3; bases outside the gene matches: 7. The CDR3 length is 16 residues. The full variable domain, completed using reference TRBV5-1 and TRBJ2-2, is KAGVTQTPRYLIKTRGQQVTLSCSPISGHRSVSWYQQTPGQGLQFLFEYFSETQRNKGNFPGRFSGRQFSNSRSEMNVSTLELGDSALYLCASSDLAGVDTGELFFGEGSRLTVL.

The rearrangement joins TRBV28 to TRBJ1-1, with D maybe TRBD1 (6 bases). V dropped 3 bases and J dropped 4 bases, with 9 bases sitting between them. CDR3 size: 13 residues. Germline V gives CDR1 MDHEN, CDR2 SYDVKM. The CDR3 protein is CASSFQGSTEAFF. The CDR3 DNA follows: TGTGCCAGCAGTTTCCAGGGGTCCACTGAAGCTTTCTTT. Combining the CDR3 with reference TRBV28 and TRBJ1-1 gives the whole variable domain DVKVTQSSRYLVKRTGEKVFLECVQDMDHENMFWYRQDPGLGLRLIYFSYDVKMKEKGDIPEGYSVSREKKERFSLILESASTNQTSMYLCASSFQGSTEAFFGQGTRLTVV.

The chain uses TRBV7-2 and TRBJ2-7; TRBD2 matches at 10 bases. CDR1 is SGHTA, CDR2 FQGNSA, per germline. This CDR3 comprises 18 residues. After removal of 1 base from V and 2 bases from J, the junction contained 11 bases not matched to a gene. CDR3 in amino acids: CASSLVGSGRAAAYEQYF. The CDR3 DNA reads TGTGCCAGCAGCTTAGTTGGCAGCGGGAGGGCCGCCGCCTACGAGCAGTACTTC. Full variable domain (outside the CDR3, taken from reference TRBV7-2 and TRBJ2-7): GAGVSQSPSNKVTEKGKDVELRCDPISGHTALYWYRQSLGQGLEFLIYFQGNSAPDKSGLPSDRFSAERTGGSVSTLTIQRTQQEDSAVYLCASSLVGSGRAAAYEQYFGPGTRLTVT.

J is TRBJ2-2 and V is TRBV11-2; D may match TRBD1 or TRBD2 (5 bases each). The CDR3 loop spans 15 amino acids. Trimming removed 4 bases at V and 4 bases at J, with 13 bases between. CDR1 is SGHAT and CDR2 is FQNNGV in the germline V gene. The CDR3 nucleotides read TGTGCCAGCAGCTCCCTAAAGGGACCCACCGGGGAGCTGTTTTTT. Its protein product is CASSSLKGPTGELFF.

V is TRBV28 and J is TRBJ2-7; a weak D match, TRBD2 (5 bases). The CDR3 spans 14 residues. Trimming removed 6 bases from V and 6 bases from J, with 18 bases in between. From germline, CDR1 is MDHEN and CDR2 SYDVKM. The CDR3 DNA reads TGTGCCAGCAGGGTTTACGGGGAATCAGGCGAGCAGTACTTC. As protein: CASRVYGESGEQYF.

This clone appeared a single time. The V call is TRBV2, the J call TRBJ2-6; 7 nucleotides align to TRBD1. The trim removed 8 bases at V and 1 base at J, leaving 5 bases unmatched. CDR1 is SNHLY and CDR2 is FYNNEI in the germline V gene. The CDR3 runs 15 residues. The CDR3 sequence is CASLVQGSGANVLTF. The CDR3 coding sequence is TGTGCCAGCTTAGTACAGGGGTCTGGGGCCAACGTCCTGACTTTC.